This TCR beta chain was captured in a study of T cells in Graves' hyperthyroidism and ophthalmopathy. Deletions cut 0 bases from V and 4 bases from J, with 21 bases between. Germline assignment: CDR1 MGHRA and CDR2 YSYEKL. The CDR3 length is 19 residues. RNA transcripts were the template for amplifying TCR beta CDR3 regions. Carried out on the TCR CDR3, a first-round RT-PCR used the HTBI primer set. In TCRdb, the multiplex PCR reads were re-called with MiXCR into one record per CDR3 protein. The sample lists some 500,000 distinct CDR3 sequences, roughly 16% occurring once. Sequencing was carried out using blood. The sequence derives from a woman in her 30s with Graves' ophthalmopathy. The rearrangement joins TRBV4-1 to TRBJ1-4, with D uncertain. This CDR3 is CASSQELVARTAGNEKLFF. The CDR3 nucleotides are TGCGCCAGCAGCCAAGAACTAGTGGCCCGGACCGCGGGTAATGAAAAACTGTTTTTT.